One and the same sample provided the 27 T cell receptor beta chains below, sequenced in a study of cytomegalovirus exposure and HLA in healthy donors. Primers included in the PCR were 60 Vbeta and 13 Jbeta primers. Clones were read by immunoSEQ multiplex PCR, and TCRdb kept only the in-frame ones, dropping some. This sample has some 100,000 clones, with about 70% found just once. The sample comprised PBMCs. All receptors derive from a woman aged 40 to 50 in good health and CMV-seronegative.

The chain has TRBV30 and TRBJ1-5, with unresolved D. Looked up from germline, CDR1 is GTSNPN and CDR2 is SVGIG (reference sequence). Deletions cut 1 base from V and 5 bases from J, with 12 bases between. The CDR3 sequence is 14 residues long. CDR3 DNA: TGTGCCTGGAGTGCTGGGCAGCTGGATCAGCCCCAGCATTTT. This translates into CAWSAGQLDQPQHF. The full variable domain, in which reference TRBV30 and TRBJ1-5 provide the parts outside the CDR3, is SQTIHQWPATLVQPVGSPLSLECTVEGTSNPNLYWYRQAAGRGLQLLFYSVGIGQISSEVPQNLSASRPQDRQFILSSKKLLLSDSGFYLCAWSAGQLDQPQHFGDGTRLSIL.

The chain combines TRBV7-9 with TRBJ1-2; possible D gene TRBD1, 5 bases. In germline, CDR1 is SEHNR, CDR2 FQNEAQ (reference sequence). Trimming took 11 bases from V and 2 from J, leaving 15 bases between them. This CDR3 spans 13 amino acids. CDR3 sequence: CAGGSGQNYGYTF. The CDR3 nucleotides read TGTGCCGGGGGGTCAGGACAAAACTATGGCTACACCTTC. The full variable domain, in which reference TRBV7-9 and TRBJ1-2 provide the parts outside the CDR3, is DTGVSQNPRHKITKRGQNVTFRCDPISEHNRLYWYRQTLGQGPEFLTYFQNEAQLEKSRLLSDRFSAERPKGSFSTLEIQRTEQGDSAMYLCAGGSGQNYGYTFGSGTRLTVV.

This clone was picked up one time. The germline gene is not matched at one end of the junction; a read error may be the cause. Other DNA sequences from this sample encode an identical CDR3 as well. This sequence joins TRBV30 and TRBJ1-5; TRBD1 matches 8 bases. The CDR3 spans 13 residues. From germline, CDR1 is GTSNPN and CDR2 SVGIG (reference sequence). CDR3 nucleotides: TGCGCCTGGAGCGTCGACAGGGGCCAGCCCCAGCATTTT. It yields the protein CAWSVDRGQPQHF.

This CDR3 reads CASSPARTSGSRIKEQYF. The CDR3 DNA follows: TGTGCCAGCAGTCCGGCCCGGACTAGCGGGAGCAGGATTAAAGAGCAGTACTTC. This chain joins TRBV27 and TRBJ2-7, with 13 nucleotides matching TRBD2. CDR1 is MNHEY and CDR2 is SMNVEV in the germline V gene (reference sequence). The V and J ends lost 5 bases and 7 bases, in that order; junction bases with no gene match: 17. This CDR3 spans 18 amino acids.

V and J are TRBV27 and TRBJ2-7; tentative D call: TRBD2 (5 bases). CDR3 length: 15 amino acids. Germline CDR1 is MNHEY and CDR2 is SMNVEV (reference sequence). Trimming removed 6 bases from V and 4 bases from J, with 19 bases in between. The CDR3 region is CASSRTGLVWYEQYF. CDR3 bases: TGTGCCAGCAGCCGGACTGGGCTGGTTTGGTACGAGCAGTACTTC.

The rearrangement joins TRBV4-1 to TRBJ1-2, with 8 bases aligning to TRBD1. The CDR3 has 16 residues. Germline CDR1 and CDR2: MGHRA and YSYEKL. The junction had 10 bases not matched to a gene; V was cut back by 3 bases and J by 4 bases. The CDR3 reads CASSHDDRGAGYGYTF. CDR3 coding DNA: TGCGCCAGCAGCCACGACGACAGGGGCGCTGGCTATGGCTACACCTTC.

The V and J genes are TRBV28 and TRBJ1-4; D is possibly TRBD1 (5 bases). The V end was cut by 5 bases, the J end by 0 bases, with 13 bases between. The CDR3 has 16 residues. From germline, CDR1 is MDHEN and CDR2 SYDVKM. The CDR3 nucleotides are TGTGCCAGCAGTCTGACATCGACAGCAACTAATGAAAAACTGTTTTTT. This translates into CASSLTSTATNEKLFF.

J is TRBJ2-5 and V is TRBV6-4; D not resolved. The better agreement between TRBJ2-7 and the DNA end casts doubt on the J call. Germline V gene sequence: CDR1 MRHNA, CDR2 SNTAGT. The CDR3 consists of 14 residues. CDR3 in amino acids: CASSESRLSYEQYF. CDR3 bases: TGTGCCAGCAGTGAATCCAGGCTCTCCTACGAGCAGTACTTC.

The chain couples TRBV14 to TRBJ2-5; possibly TRBD2 for D (6 bases). The J call may be wrong; the DNA end is better matched by TRBJ2-7. The CDR3 length is 15 residues. CDR1 and CDR2 (germline): SGHDN, FVKESK. CDR3 in amino acids: CASSAGLALLYEQYF. CDR3 sequence (DNA): TGTGCCAGCAGCGCGGGCCTAGCGTTGCTTTACGAGCAGTACTTC.

The V gene is TRBV12-2, the J gene TRBJ2-7; the tabulated D call, TRBD1, remains unverified against the DNA. TRBV12-2 corresponds to a pseudogene. The CDR3 contains 15 residues. The CDR3 DNA sequence: TGTGCAAGTCGCTTTGGTTACCAGGGAAGGGACGAGCAGTACTTC. Its translation: CASRFGYQGRDEQYF.

The V call is TRBV5-6, the J call TRBJ1-6; 7 bases map to TRBD1. Germline assignment: CDR1 SGHDT and CDR2 YYEEEE. Unmatched junction bases numbered 5, after V lost 1 base and J lost 10 bases. This CDR3 region has 14 residues. The CDR3 nucleotides read TGTGCCAGCAGCTTGAGGGGGCGGGGATCACCCCTCCACTTT. Encoded protein: CASSLRGRGSPLHF. Together with reference TRBV5-6 and TRBJ1-6, the CDR3 gives the full variable domain: DAGVTQSPTHLIKTRGQQVTLRCSPKSGHDTVSWYQQALGQGPQFIFQYYEEEERQRGNFPDRFSGHQFPNYSSELNVNALLLGDSALYLCASSLRGRGSPLHFGNGTRLTVT.

The V gene is TRBV12-5, the J gene TRBJ1-1, with D tentatively TRBD1 (6 bases). This CDR3 has 16 amino acids. V lost 1 base to trimming and J lost 4 bases, with 16 bases between them. Germline loops: CDR1 LGHNT, CDR2 FRNRAP. The CDR3 sequence is CASGLGLQGISTEAFF. CDR3 coding DNA: TGTGCTAGTGGTTTGGGACTACAGGGAATCAGCACTGAAGCTTTCTTT.

V usage is TRBV2 and J usage is TRBJ1-6, with TRBD1 as a possible D gene (5 bases). Trimming took off 5 bases at V and 6 bases at J, with 14 bases between the two ends. This CDR3 has 15 amino acids. Germline loops: CDR1 SNHLY, CDR2 FYNNEI. The CDR3: CASSSSGKTNSPLHF. CDR3 sequence (DNA): TGTGCCAGCAGTTCATCAGGGAAGACTAATTCACCCCTCCACTTT.

The rearrangement uses TRBV9 and TRBJ1-4, with unresolved D. Per germline, CDR1 SGDLS and CDR2 YYNGEE. Trimming shortened V by 2 bases and J by 0 bases, and 5 bases separated the two germline ends. This CDR3 comprises 14 residues. The CDR3 nucleotides read TGTGCCAGCAGCGTTGGCACAACTAATGAAAAACTGTTTTTT. It yields the protein CASSVGTTNEKLFF.

This chain uses TRBV6-4 with TRBJ2-2; D is perhaps TRBD1 (5 bases). Trimming stripped 3 bases from V and 5 bases from J, with 13 bases between. This CDR3 is 15 amino acids long. The germline V gene has CDR1 MRHNA and CDR2 SNTAGT. For the CDR3, the DNA is TGTGCCAGCAGTGAGCAGGGTTCGGGTACCGGGGAGCTGTTTTTT. The encoded protein is CASSEQGSGTGELFF.

This clone was counted between two and nine times. The CDR3 here is CASSQHTGGANEQFF. CDR3 DNA: TGTGCCAGCAGCCAACATACCGGGGGGGCCAATGAGCAGTTCTTC. The V call is TRBV14, the J call TRBJ2-1; 8 nucleotides align to TRBD2. Germline loops: CDR1 SGHDN, CDR2 FVKESK. This CDR3 is 15 amino acids long. V shed 2 bases, J shed 6 bases, and the junction held 6 bases outside the gene matches.

The chain recombines TRBV7-2 with TRBJ2-3, with 7 bases matching TRBD2. Germline V gene sequence: CDR1 SGHTA, CDR2 FQGNSA. The ends lost 1 base at V and 2 bases at J; junction bases unmatched: 9. This CDR3 has 17 residues. DNA of the CDR3: TGTGCCAGCAGCTTAGGGTCTTTAGCGGGTGTCACAGATACGCAGTATTTT. This translates into CASSLGSLAGVTDTQYF. Drawing the rest from reference TRBV7-2 and TRBJ2-3, the complete variable domain is GAGVSQSPSNKVTEKGKDVELRCDPISGHTALYWYRQSLGQGLEFLIYFQGNSAPDKSGLPSDRFSAERTGGSVSTLTIQRTQQEDSAVYLCASSLGSLAGVTDTQYFGPGTRLTVL.

The genes are TRBV27 and TRBJ2-2; a weak D match, TRBD2 (5 bases). V was trimmed by 7 bases and J by 3 bases, leaving 12 bases between them. The germline V gene has CDR1 MNHEY and CDR2 SMNVEV (reference sequence). The CDR3 loop spans 14 amino acids. The CDR3 sequence: CASKLGLDTGELFF. DNA of the CDR3: TGTGCCAGCAAACTAGGTTTGGACACCGGGGAGCTGTTTTTT.

Regarding this clone: The same CDR3 is also encoded by other DNA sequences in this sample. The chain joins TRBV19 to TRBJ1-4, with 7 bases identical to TRBD1. V gave up 4 bases and J gave up 4 bases; unmatched junction bases: 3. The germline V gene has CDR1 LNHDA and CDR2 SQIVND (reference sequence). This CDR3 comprises 14 residues. The CDR3 loop is CASSTGQDNEKLFF. The CDR3 DNA reads as TGTGCCAGTAGTACCGGACAGGATAATGAAAAACTGTTTTTT.

This clone came up once. The chain joins TRBV28 to TRBJ2-6; no clear D. The V end was cut by 3 bases, the J end by 1 base, with 4 bases between. There are 14 residues in the CDR3. Germline CDR1 and CDR2: MDHEN and SYDVKM. CDR3 region: CASSFSSGANVLTF. CDR3 in DNA: TGTGCCAGCAGTTTCAGTTCTGGGGCCAACGTCCTGACTTTC.

This clone has just one count. CDR3 DNA: TGTGCCAGCAGTTACTTCGCAGGGGATTCCGGGGAGCTGTTTTTT. Translating gives CASSYFAGDSGELFF. The chain is built from TRBV6-5 and TRBJ2-2; D might be TRBD1 (6 bases). Deletions cut 1 base from V and 6 bases from J, with 12 bases between. Germline V gives CDR1 MNHEY, CDR2 SVGAGI. This CDR3 has 15 residues.

The rearrangement links TRBV10-3 to TRBJ1-2; D may be TRBD1 (5 bases). The CDR3 spans 16 residues. Trimming shortened V by 2 bases and J by 4 bases, and 17 bases separated the two germline ends. Germline V gives CDR1 ENHRY, CDR2 SYGVKD. CDR3 sequence reads: CAISERQGLGVYGYTF. As DNA, the CDR3 is TGTGCCATCAGTGAGAGGCAGGGACTCGGGGTCTATGGCTACACCTTC.

V gene TRBV5-4 combines with J gene TRBJ2-5; the match to TRBD2 covers 12 bases. The CDR3 has 14 amino acids. The germline gives CDR1 SGHNT, CDR2 YYREEE (reference sequence). V dropped 4 bases and J dropped 5; count of bases not matched to a gene: 3. The CDR3 bases are TGTGCCAGCAGCACGACTAGCGGGAGTGAGACCCAGTACTTC. It yields the protein CASSTTSGSETQYF.

The rearrangement links TRBV6-5 to TRBJ2-4, with D tentatively TRBD1 (5 bases). Germline CDR1 is MNHEY and CDR2 is SVGAGI. The CDR3 has 13 amino acids. Between the trimmed V and J ends, which lost 6 bases and 8 bases, there was a span of 14 bases. The CDR3 reads CASSRRGEDIQYF. The CDR3 nucleotides are TGTGCCAGCAGCCGAAGGGGTGAGGACATTCAGTACTTC.

The chain recombines TRBV6-5 with TRBJ2-7; D is ambiguous. Germline loops: CDR1 MNHEY, CDR2 SVGAGI. The CDR3 sequence is 15 residues long. V was trimmed by 4 bases and J by 5 bases, leaving 18 bases between them. The DNA of the CDR3 is TGTGCCAGCAGTTTAGGAGCACCCCCCCTGGACGAGCAGTACTTC. This sequence encodes CASSLGAPPLDEQYF.

The chain carries TRBV6-6 and TRBJ1-2, with 9 nucleotides matching TRBD1. Germline assignment: CDR1 MNHNY and CDR2 SVGAGI (reference sequence). The V gene end was trimmed by 5 bases and the J gene end by 3 bases; junction bases not matched to a gene: 4. The CDR3 covers 14 residues. The CDR3: CASSRTGGDYGYTF. For the CDR3, the DNA is TGTGCCAGCAGTCGTACAGGGGGCGACTATGGCTACACCTTC.

The genes are TRBV27 and TRBJ2-1; 9 nucleotides line up with TRBD1. The germline CDR1 and CDR2 sequences are MNHEY and SMNVEV (reference sequence). The junction had 11 bases not matched to a gene; V was cut back by 10 bases and J by 4 bases. The CDR3 runs 15 residues. CDR3 DNA sequence: TGTGCCACCACTAACGACGGGACAGGGTACAATGAGCAGTTCTTC. Translation: CATTNDGTGYNEQFF.